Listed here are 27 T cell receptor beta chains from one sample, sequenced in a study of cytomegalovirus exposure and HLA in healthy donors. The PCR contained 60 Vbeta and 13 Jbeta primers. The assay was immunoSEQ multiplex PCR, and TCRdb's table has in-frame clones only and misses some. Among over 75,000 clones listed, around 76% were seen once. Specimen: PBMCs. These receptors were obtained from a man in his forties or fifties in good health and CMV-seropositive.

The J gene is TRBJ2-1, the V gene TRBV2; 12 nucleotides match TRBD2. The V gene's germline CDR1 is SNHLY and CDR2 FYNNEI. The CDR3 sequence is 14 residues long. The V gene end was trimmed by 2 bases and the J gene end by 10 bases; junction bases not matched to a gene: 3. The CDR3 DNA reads TGTGCCAGCAGTGAACTAGCGGGGGGGCAAGAGCAGTTCTTC. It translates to CASSELAGGQEQFF.

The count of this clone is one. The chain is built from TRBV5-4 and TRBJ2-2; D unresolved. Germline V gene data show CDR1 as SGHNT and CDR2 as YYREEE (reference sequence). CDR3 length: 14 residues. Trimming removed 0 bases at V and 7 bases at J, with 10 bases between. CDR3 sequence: CASSLVGSVGELFF. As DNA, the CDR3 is TGTGCCAGCAGCTTGGTTGGTTCGGTCGGGGAGCTGTTTTTT.

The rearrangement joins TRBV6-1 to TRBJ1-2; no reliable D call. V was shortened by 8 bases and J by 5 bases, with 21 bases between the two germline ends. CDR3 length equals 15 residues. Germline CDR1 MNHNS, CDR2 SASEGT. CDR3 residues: CASRSAVKGPYGYTF. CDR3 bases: TGTGCCAGCCGGTCAGCGGTCAAGGGCCCATATGGCTACACCTTC.

CDR3 DNA sequence: TGTGCCAGCAGCTTAGCGGAAAACACCGGGGAGCTGTTTTTT. The encoded protein is CASSLAENTGELFF. The V gene is TRBV5-4, the J gene TRBJ2-2, with D perhaps matching TRBD2 (5 bases). Germline CDR1 SGHNT, CDR2 YYREEE (reference sequence). This CDR3 is 14 amino acids long. V shed 2 bases and J shed 2 bases, with 7 bases lying between them.

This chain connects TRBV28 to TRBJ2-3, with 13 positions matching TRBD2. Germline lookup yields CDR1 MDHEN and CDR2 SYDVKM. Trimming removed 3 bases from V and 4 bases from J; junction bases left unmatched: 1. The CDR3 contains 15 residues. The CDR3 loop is CASSFGLAGADTQYF. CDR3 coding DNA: TGTGCCAGCAGTTTTGGACTAGCGGGAGCAGATACGCAGTATTTT.

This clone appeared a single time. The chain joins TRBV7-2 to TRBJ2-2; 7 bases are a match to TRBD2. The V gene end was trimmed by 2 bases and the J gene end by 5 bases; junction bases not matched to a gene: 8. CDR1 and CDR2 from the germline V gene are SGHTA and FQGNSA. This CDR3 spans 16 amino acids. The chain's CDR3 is CASSLQAGRGTGELFF. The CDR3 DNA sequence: TGTGCCAGCAGCTTACAAGCGGGAAGAGGTACCGGGGAGCTGTTTTTT. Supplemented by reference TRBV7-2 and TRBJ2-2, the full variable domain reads GAGVSQSPSNKVTEKGKDVELRCDPISGHTALYWYRQSLGQGLEFLIYFQGNSAPDKSGLPSDRFSAERTGGSVSTLTIQRTQQEDSAVYLCASSLQAGRGTGELFFGEGSRLTVL.

The CDR3: CASSRTGLGQYF. The CDR3 region has the DNA TGTGCCAGCAGTAGGACAGGTCTTGGGCAGTACTTC. The chain has TRBV2 and TRBJ2-5; TRBD1 aligns across 7 bases. The CDR3 runs to 12 residues. The V gene's germline CDR1 is SNHLY and CDR2 FYNNEI. V lost 5 bases, J lost 11 bases, and 8 bases stayed unmatched. Filled out from reference TRBV2 and TRBJ2-5, the complete variable domain reads EPEVTQTPSHQVTQMGQEVILRCVPISNHLYFYWYRQILGQKVEFLVSFYNNEISEKSEIFDDQFSVERPDGSNFTLKIRSTKLEDSAMYFCASSRTGLGQYFGPGTRLLVL.

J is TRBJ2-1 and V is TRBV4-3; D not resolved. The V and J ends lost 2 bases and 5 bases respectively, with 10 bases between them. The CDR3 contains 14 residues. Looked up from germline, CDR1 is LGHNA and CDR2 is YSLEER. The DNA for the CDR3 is TGCGCCAGCAGCCAACTGACTCTCGACAATGAGCAGTTCTTC. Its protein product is CASSQLTLDNEQFF.

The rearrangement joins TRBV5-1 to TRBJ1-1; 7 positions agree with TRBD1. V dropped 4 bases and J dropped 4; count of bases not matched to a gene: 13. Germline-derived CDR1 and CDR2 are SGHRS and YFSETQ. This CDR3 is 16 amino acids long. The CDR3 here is CASSPLQGGVGTEAFF. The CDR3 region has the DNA TGCGCCAGCAGCCCGCTCCAGGGGGGAGTAGGCACTGAAGCTTTCTTT. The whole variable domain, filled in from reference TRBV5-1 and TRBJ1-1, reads KAGVTQTPRYLIKTRGQQVTLSCSPISGHRSVSWYQQTPGQGLQFLFEYFSETQRNKGNFPGRFSGRQFSNSRSEMNVSTLELGDSALYLCASSPLQGGVGTEAFFGQGTRLTVV.

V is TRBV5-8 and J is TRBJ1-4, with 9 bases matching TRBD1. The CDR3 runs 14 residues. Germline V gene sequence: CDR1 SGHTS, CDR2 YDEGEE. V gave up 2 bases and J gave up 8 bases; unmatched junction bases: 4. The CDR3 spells CASSFGQGTEKLFF. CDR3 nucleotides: TGTGCCAGCAGCTTCGGACAGGGGACCGAAAAACTGTTTTTT.

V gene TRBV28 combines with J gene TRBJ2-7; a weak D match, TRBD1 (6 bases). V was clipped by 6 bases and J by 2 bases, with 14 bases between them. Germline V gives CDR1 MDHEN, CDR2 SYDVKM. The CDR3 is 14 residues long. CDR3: CASRPTGPTYEQYF. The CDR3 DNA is TGTGCCAGCAGGCCTACAGGGCCCACCTACGAGCAGTACTTC.

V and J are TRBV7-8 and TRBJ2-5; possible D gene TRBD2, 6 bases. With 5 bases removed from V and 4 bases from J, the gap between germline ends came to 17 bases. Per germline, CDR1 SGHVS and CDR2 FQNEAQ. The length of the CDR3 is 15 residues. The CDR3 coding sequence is TGTGCCAGCAGCCCCCTCAGGAGGGTGAGAGAGACCCAGTACTTC. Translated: CASSPLRRVRETQYF. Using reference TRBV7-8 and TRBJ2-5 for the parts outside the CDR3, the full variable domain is GAGVSQSPRYKVAKRGQDVALRCDPISGHVSLFWYQQALGQGPEFLTYFQNEAQLDKSGLPSDRFFAERPEGSVSTLKIQRTQQEDSAVYLCASSPLRRVRETQYFGPGTRLLVL.

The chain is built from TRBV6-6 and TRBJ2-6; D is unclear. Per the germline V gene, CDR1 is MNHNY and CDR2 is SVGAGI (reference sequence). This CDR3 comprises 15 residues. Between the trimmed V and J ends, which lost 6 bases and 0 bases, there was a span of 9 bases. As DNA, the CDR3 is TGTGCCAGCAGCCCCCCTCGCTCTGGGGCCAACGTCCTGACTTTC. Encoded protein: CASSPPRSGANVLTF.

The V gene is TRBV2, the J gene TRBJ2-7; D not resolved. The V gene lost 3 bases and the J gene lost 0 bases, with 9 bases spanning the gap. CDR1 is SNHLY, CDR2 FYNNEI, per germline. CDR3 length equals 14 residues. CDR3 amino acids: CASSELEVSYEQYF. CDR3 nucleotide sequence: TGTGCCAGCAGTGAGCTTGAGGTCTCCTACGAGCAGTACTTC.

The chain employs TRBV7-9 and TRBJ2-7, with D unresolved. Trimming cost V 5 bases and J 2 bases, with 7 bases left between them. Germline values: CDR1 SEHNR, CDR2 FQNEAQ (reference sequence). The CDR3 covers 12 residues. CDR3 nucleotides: TGTGCCAGCAGCCCGGCGGCCTACGAGCAGTACTTC. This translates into CASSPAAYEQYF.

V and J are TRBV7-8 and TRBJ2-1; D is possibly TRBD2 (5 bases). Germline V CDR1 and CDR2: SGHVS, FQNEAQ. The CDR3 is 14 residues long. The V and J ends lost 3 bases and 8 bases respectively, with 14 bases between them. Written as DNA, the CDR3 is TGTGCCAGCAGCTTTCGGACCGGGCGGGATGAGCAGTTCTTC. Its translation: CASSFRTGRDEQFF.

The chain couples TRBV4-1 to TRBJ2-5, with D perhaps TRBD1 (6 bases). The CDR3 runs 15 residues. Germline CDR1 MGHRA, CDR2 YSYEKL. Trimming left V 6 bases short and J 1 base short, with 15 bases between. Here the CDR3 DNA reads TGCGCCAGCAGGCCACAGGGCAGGGGCCAAGAGACCCAGTACTTC. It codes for CASRPQGRGQETQYF.

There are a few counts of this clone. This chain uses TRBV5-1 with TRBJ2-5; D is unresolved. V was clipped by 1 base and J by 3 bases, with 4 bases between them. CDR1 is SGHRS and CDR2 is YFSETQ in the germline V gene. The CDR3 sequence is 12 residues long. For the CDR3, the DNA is TGCGCCAGCAGCTTGACAAAAGAGACCCAGTACTTC. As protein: CASSLTKETQYF.

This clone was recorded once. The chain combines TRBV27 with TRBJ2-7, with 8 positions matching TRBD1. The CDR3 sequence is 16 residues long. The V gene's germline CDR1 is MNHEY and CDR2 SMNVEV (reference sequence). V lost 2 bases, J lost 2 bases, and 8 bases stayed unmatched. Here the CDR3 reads CASSLPTGANTYEQYF. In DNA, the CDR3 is TGTGCCAGCAGTTTACCGACAGGGGCCAACACCTACGAGCAGTACTTC.

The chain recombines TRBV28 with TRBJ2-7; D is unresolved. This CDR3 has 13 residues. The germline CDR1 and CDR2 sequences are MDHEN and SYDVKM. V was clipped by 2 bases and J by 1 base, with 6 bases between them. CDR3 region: CASSLGQSYEQYF. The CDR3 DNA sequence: TGTGCCAGCAGTTTAGGGCAGTCCTACGAGCAGTACTTC.

The CDR3 bases are TGTGCCAGCAGTACCGGACAGGGCAACCTTAACTATGGCTACACCTTC. Translating it yields CASSTGQGNLNYGYTF. The chain uses TRBV27 and TRBJ1-2; 8 positions match TRBD1. Germline V gives CDR1 MNHEY, CDR2 SMNVEV (reference sequence). After removal of 5 bases from V and 1 base from J, the junction contained 9 bases not matched to a gene. This CDR3 has 16 residues.

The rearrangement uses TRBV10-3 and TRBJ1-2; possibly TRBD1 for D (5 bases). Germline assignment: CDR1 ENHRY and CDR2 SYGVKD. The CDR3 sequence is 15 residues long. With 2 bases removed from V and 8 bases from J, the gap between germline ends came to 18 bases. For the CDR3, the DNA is TGTGCCATCAGTGAGCCCTCTCAGGGTAGTGCGGGCTACACCTTC. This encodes CAISEPSQGSAGYTF.

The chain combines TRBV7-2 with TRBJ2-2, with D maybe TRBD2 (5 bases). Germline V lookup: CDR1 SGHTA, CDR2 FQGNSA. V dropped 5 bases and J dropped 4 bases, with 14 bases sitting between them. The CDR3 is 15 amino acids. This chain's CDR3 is CASSVRRGSTGELFF. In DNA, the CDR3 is TGTGCCAGCAGCGTTAGAAGAGGGAGCACCGGGGAGCTGTTTTTT.

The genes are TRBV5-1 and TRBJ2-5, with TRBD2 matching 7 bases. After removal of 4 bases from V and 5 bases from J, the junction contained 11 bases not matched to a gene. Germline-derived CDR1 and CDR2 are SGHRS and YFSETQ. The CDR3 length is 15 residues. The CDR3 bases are TGCGCCAGCAGCATTGGATCCGGGACTATTGAGACCCAGTACTTC. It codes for CASSIGSGTIETQYF.

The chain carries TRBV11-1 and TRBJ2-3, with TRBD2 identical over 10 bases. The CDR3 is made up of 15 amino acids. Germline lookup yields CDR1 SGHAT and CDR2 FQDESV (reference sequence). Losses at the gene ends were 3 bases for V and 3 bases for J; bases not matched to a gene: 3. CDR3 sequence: CASSFASGGTDTQYF. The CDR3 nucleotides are TGTGCCAGCAGCTTTGCTAGCGGGGGAACAGATACGCAGTATTTT.

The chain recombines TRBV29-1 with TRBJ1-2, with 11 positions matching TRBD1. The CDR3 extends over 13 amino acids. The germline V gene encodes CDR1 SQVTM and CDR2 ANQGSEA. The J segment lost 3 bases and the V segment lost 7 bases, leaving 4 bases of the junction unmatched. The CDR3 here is CSAGQGAYYGYTF. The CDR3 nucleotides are TGCAGCGCAGGACAGGGGGCCTACTATGGCTACACCTTC.

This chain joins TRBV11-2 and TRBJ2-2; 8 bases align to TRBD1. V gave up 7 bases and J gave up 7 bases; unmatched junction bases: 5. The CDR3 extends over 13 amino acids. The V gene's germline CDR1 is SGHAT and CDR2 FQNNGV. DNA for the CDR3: TGTGCCAGCACCCCCGGGACAGGCGGGGAGCTGTTTTTT. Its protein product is CASTPGTGGELFF.